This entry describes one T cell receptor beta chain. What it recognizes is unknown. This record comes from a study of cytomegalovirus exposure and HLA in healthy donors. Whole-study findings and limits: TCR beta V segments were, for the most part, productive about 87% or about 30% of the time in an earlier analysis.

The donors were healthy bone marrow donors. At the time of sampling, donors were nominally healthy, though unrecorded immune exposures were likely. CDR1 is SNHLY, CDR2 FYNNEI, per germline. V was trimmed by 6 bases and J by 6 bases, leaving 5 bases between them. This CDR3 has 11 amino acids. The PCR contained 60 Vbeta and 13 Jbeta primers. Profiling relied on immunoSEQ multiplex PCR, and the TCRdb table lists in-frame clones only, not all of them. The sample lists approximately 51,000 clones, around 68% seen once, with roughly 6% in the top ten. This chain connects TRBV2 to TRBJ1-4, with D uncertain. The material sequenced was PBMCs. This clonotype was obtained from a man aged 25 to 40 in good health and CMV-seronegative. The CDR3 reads CASSGDEKLFF. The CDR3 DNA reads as TGTGCCAGCAGCGGGGATGAAAAACTGTTTTTT.